This record concerns one TCR beta chain sequence. A second 7 to 11 cycle PCR used barcoded and J-beta primers. One entry per CDR3 protein, called by TCRdb with MiXCR from the 5' RACE reads. The sample contains fewer than 950,000 distinct CDR3 sequences, about 48% of which appear only once. This specimen comes from a study of blood T cells in healthy people across ages. From germline, CDR1 is LGHDT and CDR2 YNNKEL (reference sequence). Trimming took off 4 bases at V and 3 bases at J, with 15 bases between the two ends. This CDR3 region has 15 residues. The TCR comes from a man of 80 years or more in good health. V gene TRBV3-1 combines with J gene TRBJ1-1; D not resolved. Sequenced sample: blood. The CDR3 DNA follows: TGTGCCAGCAGCCCCCACGGTAGGGAATACACTGAAGCTTTCTTT. Protein: CASSPHGREYTEAFF. The full variable domain, completed using reference TRBV3-1 and TRBJ1-1, is DTAVSQTPKYLVTQMGNDKSIKCEQNLGHDTMYWYKQDSKKFLKIMFSYNNKELIINETVPNRFSPKSPDKAHLNLHINSLELGDSAVYFCASSPHGREYTEAFFGQGTRLTVV.